Reported below is one T cell receptor (beta chain). Trimming pared 2 bases from V and 0 bases from J, leaving 13 bases between. CDR1 SGHVS and CDR2 FNYEAQ come from the germline V gene. The CDR3 extends over 16 amino acids. This sample was included in a study of blood T cell repertoires in COVID-19. Overall study: Samples came from the United States, Italy and Spain, spanning acute and convalescent COVID-19. The analysed material was cDNA or gDNA that came from T cells, B-cell-depleted T cells, or PBMCs.

Some clones are missing from TCRdb's copy, which holds only in-frame ones; the method was immunoSEQ multiplex PCR. The sample lists over 140,000 clones, about three quarters occurring once. Sequencing was performed on peripheral blood. This TCR was sampled from a woman aged 80 or over with active or convalescent COVID-19. V and J are TRBV7-6 and TRBJ1-2; no firm D call. The DNA for the CDR3 is TGTGCCAGCAGCTTAACCATTATTCCAGCTAACTATGGCTACACCTTC. It is translated as CASSLTIIPANYGYTF.